This TCR beta chain was captured by sequencing in a study of human T cells and chemical hapten exposure. Note on this clonotype: The antigen is undetermined.

The study's findings and limits: Sensitization with DPC brought no change to TCRs above 1 in 1000 in frequency.

Germline loops: CDR1 SQVTM, CDR2 ANQGSEA. V was trimmed by 1 base and J by 4 bases, leaving 7 bases between them. The CDR3 has 12 amino acids. The time point denotes: patch test 2, 6 weeks after DPC sensitization. The treatment was: therapeutic diphenylcyclopropenone sensitization with weekly scalp DPC. Alopecia patients, 18 to 70 years old and DPC-suitable, served as donors. TCRdb re-called the RACE reads through MiXCR, storing one row per CDR3 protein. The data hold about 95,000 distinct CDR3 sequences, with roughly an eighth observed a single time. The material sequenced was whole blood, taken in connection with sensitization to the hapten diphenylcyclopropenone (DPC). This receptor was taken from a woman in her thirties or forties with alopecia areata. Some clones in this sample may be carry-over from other donors' samples. The V and J genes are TRBV29-1 and TRBJ2-5; D is unclear. This CDR3 reads CSVEVESETQYF. In nucleotides, the CDR3 is TGCAGCGTTGAAGTGGAGTCAGAGACCCAGTACTTC.